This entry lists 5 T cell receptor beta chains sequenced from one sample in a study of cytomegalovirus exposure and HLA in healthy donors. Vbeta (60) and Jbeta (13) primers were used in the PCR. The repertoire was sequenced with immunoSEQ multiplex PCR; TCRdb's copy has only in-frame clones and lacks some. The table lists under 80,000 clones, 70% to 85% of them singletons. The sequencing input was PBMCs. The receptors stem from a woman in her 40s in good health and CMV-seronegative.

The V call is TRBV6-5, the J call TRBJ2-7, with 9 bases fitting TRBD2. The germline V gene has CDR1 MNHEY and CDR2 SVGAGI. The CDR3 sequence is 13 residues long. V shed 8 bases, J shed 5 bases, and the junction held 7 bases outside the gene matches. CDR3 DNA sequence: TGTGCCAGCGGAGGCGGGAGGGCCGACGAGCAGTACTTC. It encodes CASGGGRADEQYF.

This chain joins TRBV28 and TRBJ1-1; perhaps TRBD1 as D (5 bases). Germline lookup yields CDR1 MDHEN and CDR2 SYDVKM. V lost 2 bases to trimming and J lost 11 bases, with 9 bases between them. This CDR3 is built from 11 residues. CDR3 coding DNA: TGTGCCAGCAGTTTAGCGGGGGGGGCTTTCTTT. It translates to CASSLAGGAFF.

CDR3 DNA sequence: TGCAGCGCAGCGACGGCTATCAATCAGCCCCAGCATTTT. Translation gives CSAATAINQPQHF. V usage is TRBV29-1 and J usage is TRBJ1-5; D gene unclear. This CDR3 region has 13 residues. Per the germline V gene, CDR1 is SQVTM and CDR2 is ANQGSEA. With 7 bases removed from V and 3 bases from J, the gap between germline ends came to 13 bases.

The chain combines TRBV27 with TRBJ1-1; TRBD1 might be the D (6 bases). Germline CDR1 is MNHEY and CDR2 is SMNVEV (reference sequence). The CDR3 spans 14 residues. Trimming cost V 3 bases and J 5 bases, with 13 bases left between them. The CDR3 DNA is TGTGCCAGCAGTTTTAACAACAGGGTTACTGAAGCTTTCTTT. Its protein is CASSFNNRVTEAFF.

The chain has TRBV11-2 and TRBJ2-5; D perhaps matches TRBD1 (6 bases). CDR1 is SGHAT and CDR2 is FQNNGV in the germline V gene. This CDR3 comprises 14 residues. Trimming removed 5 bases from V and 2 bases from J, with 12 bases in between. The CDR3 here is CASSQGTFQETQYF. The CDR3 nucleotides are TGTGCCAGCAGCCAAGGGACATTTCAAGAGACCCAGTACTTC.